The source of this TCR beta chain is a study of CDR3 diversity in severe acne. Details on this clonotype: It may be a read error: a sequence one base away is much more abundant.

The CDR3 spans 17 residues. Germline values: CDR1 SGHVS, CDR2 FNYEAQ. MiXCR was run by TCRdb on the PCR reads, yielding one entry per CDR3 protein. The table includes 79,000 or so distinct CDR3 sequences, under 55% detected once. The receptor was derived from a male donor with severe acne vulgaris. Sequenced material: blood. The gene calls are TRBV7-6 and TRBJ2-2; 10 bases line up with TRBD1. CDR3 in amino acids: CASSLDPGTGDTGEPFF. The CDR3 DNA reads TGTGCCAGCAGCTTAGACCCCGGGACAGGGGACACCGGGGAGCCGTTTTTT.